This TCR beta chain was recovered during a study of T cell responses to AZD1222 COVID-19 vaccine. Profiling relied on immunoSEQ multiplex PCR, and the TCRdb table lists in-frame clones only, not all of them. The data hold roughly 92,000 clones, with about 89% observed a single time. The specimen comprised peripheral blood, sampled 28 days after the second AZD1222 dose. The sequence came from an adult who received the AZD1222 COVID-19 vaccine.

The CDR3 here is CASSSPQGSNQPQHF. CDR3 nucleotides: TGTGCCAGCAGCTCCCCACAGGGGAGCAATCAGCCCCAGCATTTT. The chain recombines TRBV7-2 with TRBJ1-5, with 7 positions matching TRBD1. Germline assignment: CDR1 SGHTA and CDR2 FQGNSA. This CDR3 has 15 residues. V was clipped by 4 bases and J by 1 base; unmatched bases: 4.